The present T cell receptor (beta chain) was sequenced within a study of cytomegalovirus exposure and HLA in healthy donors. On the study more broadly: T cells numbering around 180 million yielded around 120 million unique TCR beta sequences in an earlier analysis. Study observations and caveats: The study designated fewer than 200 TCR beta chains cytomegalovirus-associated. According to reports, the classifier identified cytomegalovirus status with high specificity and sensitivity. In a later analysis, DRB1 alleles had the most associated TCRs; HLA-C alleles the fewest.

Of note for this clone: Its antigen is not identified.

PCR amplification relied on 60 Vbeta primers (plus 13 Jbeta primers). Clones were read by immunoSEQ multiplex PCR, and TCRdb kept only the in-frame ones, dropping some. Among 110,000 to 150,000 clones listed, 80% to 85% were seen once. The TCR originated in a female donor in good health and CMV-seronegative. Sequencing used PBMCs.

The CDR3 protein is CASSLVMGGQNIQYF. The CDR3 region has the DNA TGTGCCAGCAGCTTAGTGATGGGGGGTCAAAACATTCAGTACTTC. The rearrangement joins TRBV7-2 to TRBJ2-4, with D perhaps matching TRBD2 (6 bases). V lost 1 base to trimming and J lost 5 bases, with 12 bases between them. The CDR3 consists of 15 residues. Germline CDR1 reads SGHTA; CDR2 reads FQGNSA.